Below, 19 T cell receptor beta chains from the same sample are listed, as sequenced in a study of patients and donors after allogeneic stem cell transplantation. In TCRdb, the RT-PCR reads were re-called with MiXCR into one record per CDR3 protein. The sample comprises hundreds of thousands of distinct CDR3 sequences, 13% to 15% of which are singletons, and around 10% rests with the top ten. The sequenced material came from blood, either unsorted or a sorted T cell fraction (not recorded which). These receptors all stem from a human donor who was either an allogeneic HSCT recipient or a stem cell or donor lymphocyte infusion donor (not recorded which). It is not recorded whose cells these are; they may come from a transplant donor.

This clonotype was seen ten or more times. This sequence joins TRBV10-3 and TRBJ2-2; D tentatively fits TRBD1 or TRBD2 (5 bases each). Trimming pared 6 bases from V and 0 bases from J, leaving 11 bases between. CDR1 is ENHRY, CDR2 SYGVKD, per germline. This CDR3 has 15 residues. The CDR3 DNA reads as TGTGCCATCAGGGAGGACAACACGAACACCGGGGAGCTGTTTTTT. Translation gives CAIREDNTNTGELFF.

This clonotype was counted between two and nine times. The chain is built from TRBV20-1 and TRBJ1-3; TRBD1 matches at 10 bases. This CDR3 spans 15 amino acids. Germline lookup yields CDR1 DFQATT and CDR2 SNEGSKA (reference sequence). V lost 5 bases, J lost 4 bases, and 8 bases stayed unmatched. DNA of the CDR3: TGCAGTGCTCCCCGGACAGGGGGGGCAGGAAACACCATATATTTT. The encoded protein is CSAPRTGGAGNTIYF.

The chain carries TRBV7-8 and TRBJ2-1; no definite D call. Trimming cost V 6 bases and J 3 bases, with 12 bases left between them. Per germline, CDR1 SGHVS and CDR2 FQNEAQ. The CDR3 length is 14 residues. CDR3 DNA sequence: TGTGCCAGCAGATCTATGAGTAGCTACAATGAGCAGTTCTTC. Translated, it gives CASRSMSSYNEQFF.

The J gene is TRBJ1-2, the V gene TRBV4-1; D perhaps matches TRBD1 (5 bases). The germline CDR1 and CDR2 sequences are MGHRA and YSYEKL. V lost 4 bases, J lost 8 bases, and 23 bases lay in between. The CDR3 covers 16 residues. The CDR3, as DNA: TGCGCCAGCAGCCTATCAACCCGGGGCCCGCTAAGCGGCTACACCTTC. It translates to CASSLSTRGPLSGYTF.

There are a few counts of this clonotype. This chain links TRBV7-6 with TRBJ2-2, with TRBD2 identical over 9 bases. The CDR3 contains 21 residues. V shed 6 bases, J shed 2 bases, and the junction held 22 bases outside the gene matches. CDR1 is SGHVS, CDR2 FNYEAQ, per germline. The DNA for the CDR3 is TGTGCCAGCAGTCAATTAGGGCGTCCGGGACTAGCCGACAGAAACACCGGGGAGCTGTTTTTT. This codes for CASSQLGRPGLADRNTGELFF.

This clonotype was seen many times. The rearrangement uses TRBV4-2 and TRBJ1-5, with a tentative D call TRBD1 (5 bases). Trimming cost V 2 bases and J 0 bases, with 8 bases left between them. Germline V gives CDR1 LGHNA, CDR2 YNFKEQ. The CDR3 is made up of 15 amino acids. CDR3 bases: TGTGCCAGCAGCCAATCGGGGGATAGCAATCAGCCCCAGCATTTT. Translating it yields CASSQSGDSNQPQHF.

This clonotype was observed many times. This chain joins TRBV12-3 or TRBV12-4 and TRBJ1-4; 8 bases are shared with TRBD1. The CDR3 runs 15 residues. The ends lost 2 bases at V and 8 bases at J; junction bases unmatched: 7. CDR3 nucleotides: TGTGCCAGCAGTTTATTAGGACAGGGAGGAGAAAAACTGTTTTTT. Translation: CASSLLGQGGEKLFF.

The V gene is TRBV30, the J gene TRBJ1-5; no clear D. The CDR3 extends over 13 amino acids. Germline CDR1 and CDR2: GTSNPN and SVGIG (reference sequence). V lost 0 bases, J lost 9 bases, and 12 bases lay in between. Here the CDR3 DNA reads TGTGCCTGGAGTGTACTTCGTACCTGGCCCCAGCATTTT. This codes for CAWSVLRTWPQHF.

This clonotype was recorded many times. The chain carries TRBV11-1 and TRBJ1-6, with a weak D call TRBD1 (5 bases). Germline lookup yields CDR1 SGHAT and CDR2 FQDESV (reference sequence). V lost 0 bases and J lost 0, with 12 bases in between. CDR3 length: 18 residues. CDR3 in DNA: TGTGCCAGCAGCTTAGCCGACAGAGCGAGCTCCTATAATTCACCCCTCCACTTT. Translated: CASSLADRASSYNSPLHF.

This clonotype has at least ten counts. The chain joins TRBV13 to TRBJ1-6; TRBD1 matches 8 bases. This CDR3 region has 15 residues. CDR1 and CDR2 from the germline V gene are PRHDT and FYEKMQ (reference sequence). J was trimmed by 14 bases and V by 5 bases; bases with no gene match: 14. The CDR3 nucleotides read TGTGCCAGCAGCGTTCGACAGGGGCAATATCCGGCCCTCCACTTT. It specifies CASSVRQGQYPALHF.

The chain carries TRBV4-3 and TRBJ1-6, with TRBD1 identical over 9 bases. Trimming cost V 1 base and J 7 bases; bases outside gene matches: 8. The CDR3 is 17 amino acids. Germline assignment: CDR1 LGHNA and CDR2 YSLEER. The CDR3 region is CASSQAHRGPGNSPLHF. The CDR3 DNA reads TGCGCCAGCAGCCAAGCACACAGGGGGCCGGGCAATTCACCCCTCCACTTT.

This clonotype was seen a few times. The genes are TRBV12-3 or TRBV12-4 and TRBJ1-5; D is unclear. This CDR3 is built from 15 residues. Between the trimmed V and J ends, which lost 2 bases and 1 base, there was a span of 9 bases. This chain's CDR3 is CASSLFSGSNQPQHF. In nucleotides, the CDR3 is TGTGCCAGCAGTTTATTTTCTGGGAGCAATCAGCCCCAGCATTTT.

The rearrangement joins TRBV13 to TRBJ2-7; TRBD1 matches at 9 bases. This CDR3 is built from 14 residues. V trimming: 5 bases; J trimming: 6 bases; junction bases outside the gene matches: 8. Germline V gives CDR1 PRHDT, CDR2 FYEKMQ (reference sequence). The CDR3 DNA reads TGTGCCAGCAGCCCCGACAGGGGGATTAGCGAGCAGTACTTC. Translating gives CASSPDRGISEQYF.

This clonotype appeared a few times. This chain links TRBV7-3 with TRBJ2-1, with TRBD2 matching 11 bases. Trimming removed 4 bases from V and 9 bases from J; junction bases left unmatched: 8. This CDR3 has 15 residues. Per germline, CDR1 SGHTA and CDR2 FQGTGA. The chain's CDR3 is CASSSSSGGLGEQFF. The CDR3 bases are TGTGCCAGCAGCTCCTCTAGCGGGGGGTTGGGTGAGCAGTTCTTC. The full variable domain, its missing parts supplied by reference TRBV7-3 and TRBJ2-1, is GAGVSQTPSNKVTEKGKYVELRCDPISGHTALYWYRQSLGQGPEFLIYFQGTGAADDSGLPNDRFFAVRPEGSVSTLKIQRTERGDSAVYLCASSSSSGGLGEQFFGPGTRLTVL.

This clonotype was picked up a small number of times. This rearrangement joins TRBV4-1 to TRBJ2-2, with D possibly TRBD2 on 5 matching bases. CDR3 length equals 15 residues. Germline V CDR1 and CDR2: MGHRA, YSYEKL. V gave up 4 bases and J gave up 4 bases, with 13 bases separating them. For the CDR3, the DNA is TGCGCCAGCAGCCGATCGCGGGCGAGCACCGGGGAGCTGTTTTTT. Its protein is CASSRSRASTGELFF.

This clonotype has more than one count but fewer than ten. The CDR3 is CSARLVQVNGYTF. As DNA, the CDR3 is TGCAGTGCTAGACTGGTACAAGTGAATGGCTACACCTTC. The J gene is TRBJ1-2, the V gene TRBV20-1; no definite D call. Germline V CDR1 and CDR2: DFQATT, SNEGSKA (reference sequence). CDR3 size: 13 residues. Trimming took 2 bases from V and 6 from J, leaving 13 bases between them.

The rearrangement joins TRBV11-3 to TRBJ2-5; D is unresolved. Germline V gene data show CDR1 as SGHNT and CDR2 as YENEEA. Trimming removed 5 bases at V and 4 bases at J, with 11 bases between. This CDR3 region has 13 residues. Written as DNA, the CDR3 is TGTGCCAGCAGCCGAGTGGCCGGAGAGACCCAGTACTTC. Encoded protein: CASSRVAGETQYF.

This clonotype was counted a few times. The chain has TRBV5-4 and TRBJ1-2; D unresolved. This CDR3 is built from 14 residues. Germline CDR1 is SGHNT and CDR2 is YYREEE (reference sequence). Trimming took 3 bases from V and 8 from J, leaving 17 bases between them. CDR3 protein: CASSSTTQSGGYTF. DNA of the CDR3: TGTGCCAGCAGCTCCACCACACAAAGTGGGGGCTACACCTTC.

The rearrangement links TRBV4-2 to TRBJ2-1; D may be TRBD2 (5 bases). Germline assignment: CDR1 LGHNA and CDR2 YNFKEQ. V was cut by 0 bases and J by 3 bases, with 12 bases left in between. The CDR3 has 16 residues. The DNA of the CDR3 is TGTGCCAGCAGCCAAGAGCCCTCCCGGGGCTACAATGAGCAGTTCTTC. It codes for CASSQEPSRGYNEQFF.